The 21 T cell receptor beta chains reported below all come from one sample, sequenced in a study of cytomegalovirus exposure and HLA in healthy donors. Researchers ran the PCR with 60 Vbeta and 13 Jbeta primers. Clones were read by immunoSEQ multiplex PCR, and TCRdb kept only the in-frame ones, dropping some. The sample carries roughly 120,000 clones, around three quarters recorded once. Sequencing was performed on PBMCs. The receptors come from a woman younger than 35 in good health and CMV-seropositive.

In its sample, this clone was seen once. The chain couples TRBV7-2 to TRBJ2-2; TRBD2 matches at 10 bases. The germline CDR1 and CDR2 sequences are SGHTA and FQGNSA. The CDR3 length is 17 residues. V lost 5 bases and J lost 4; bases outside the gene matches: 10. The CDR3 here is CASSPPAGGIFTGELFF. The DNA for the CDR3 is TGTGCCAGCAGCCCCCCAGCGGGAGGGATCTTCACCGGGGAGCTGTTTTTT. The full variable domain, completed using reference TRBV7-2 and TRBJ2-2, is GAGVSQSPSNKVTEKGKDVELRCDPISGHTALYWYRQSLGQGLEFLIYFQGNSAPDKSGLPSDRFSAERTGGSVSTLTIQRTQQEDSAVYLCASSPPAGGIFTGELFFGEGSRLTVL.

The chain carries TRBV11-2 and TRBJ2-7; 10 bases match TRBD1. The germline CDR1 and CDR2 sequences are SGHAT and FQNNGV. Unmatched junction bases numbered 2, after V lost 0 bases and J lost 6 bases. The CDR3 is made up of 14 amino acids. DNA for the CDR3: TGTGCCAGCAGCTTAGATGGACAGGGGGGCGAGCAGTACTTC. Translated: CASSLDGQGGEQYF.

CDR3 loop: CASGLPQGRGGYTF. CDR3 DNA: TGTGCTAGTGGTTTGCCACAGGGGCGAGGAGGCTACACCTTC. The chain carries TRBV12-5 and TRBJ1-2; the match to TRBD1 covers 7 bases. The CDR3 sequence is 14 residues long. Germline V CDR1 and CDR2: LGHNT, FRNRAP. J lost 8 bases, V lost 2 bases, and 8 bases had no gene match.

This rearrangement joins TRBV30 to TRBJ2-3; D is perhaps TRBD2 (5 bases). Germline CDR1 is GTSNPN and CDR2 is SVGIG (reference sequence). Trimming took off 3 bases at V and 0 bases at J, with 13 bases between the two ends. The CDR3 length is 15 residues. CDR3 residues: CAWRSGQTSTDTQYF. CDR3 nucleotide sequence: TGTGCCTGGAGAAGCGGTCAGACTAGCACAGATACGCAGTATTTT.

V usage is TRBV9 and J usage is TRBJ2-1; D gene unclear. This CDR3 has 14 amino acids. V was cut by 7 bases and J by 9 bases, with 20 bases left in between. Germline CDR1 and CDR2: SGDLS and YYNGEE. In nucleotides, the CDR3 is TGTGCCAGCGCCCTGGGTAGTCTTACGGGTGAGCAGTTCTTC. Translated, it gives CASALGSLTGEQFF.

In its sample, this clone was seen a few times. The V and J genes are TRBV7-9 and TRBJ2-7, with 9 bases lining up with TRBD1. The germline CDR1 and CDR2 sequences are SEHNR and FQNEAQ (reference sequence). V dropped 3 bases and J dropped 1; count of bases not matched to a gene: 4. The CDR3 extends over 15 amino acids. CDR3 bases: TGTGCCAGCAGCTTTCCAGGACAGGGGTCCTACGAGCAGTACTTC. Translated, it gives CASSFPGQGSYEQYF.

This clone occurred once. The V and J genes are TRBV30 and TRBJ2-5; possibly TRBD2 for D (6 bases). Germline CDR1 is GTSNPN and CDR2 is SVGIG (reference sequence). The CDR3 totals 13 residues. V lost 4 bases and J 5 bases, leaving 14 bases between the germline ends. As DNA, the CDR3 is TGTGCCTGGAATTTGGGGAGGTCGGAGACCCAGTACTTC. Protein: CAWNLGRSETQYF.

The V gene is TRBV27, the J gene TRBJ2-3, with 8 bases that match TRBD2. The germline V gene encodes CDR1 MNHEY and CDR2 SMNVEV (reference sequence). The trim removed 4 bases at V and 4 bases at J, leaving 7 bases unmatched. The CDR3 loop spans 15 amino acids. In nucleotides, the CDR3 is TGTGCCAGCAGTTGGGCCGGGAGGGTGGCAGATACGCAGTATTTT. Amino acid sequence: CASSWAGRVADTQYF.

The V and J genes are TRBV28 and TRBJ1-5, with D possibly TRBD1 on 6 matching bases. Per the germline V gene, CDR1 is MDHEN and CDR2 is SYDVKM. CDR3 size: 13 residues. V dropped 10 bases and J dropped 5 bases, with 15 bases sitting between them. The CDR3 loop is CATTGGLDQPQHF. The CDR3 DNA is TGTGCCACCACGGGGGGGCTGGATCAGCCCCAGCATTTT.

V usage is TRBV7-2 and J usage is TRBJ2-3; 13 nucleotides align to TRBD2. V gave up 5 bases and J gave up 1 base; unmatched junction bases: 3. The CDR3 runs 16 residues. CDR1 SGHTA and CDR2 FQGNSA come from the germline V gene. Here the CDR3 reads CASSRGLAGGTDTQYF. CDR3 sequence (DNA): TGTGCCAGCAGCCGAGGACTAGCGGGGGGCACAGATACGCAGTATTTT.

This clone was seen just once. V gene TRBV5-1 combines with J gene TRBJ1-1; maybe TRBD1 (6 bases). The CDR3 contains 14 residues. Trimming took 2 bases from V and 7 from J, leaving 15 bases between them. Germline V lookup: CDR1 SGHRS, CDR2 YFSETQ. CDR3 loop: CASSFTGRDSEAFF. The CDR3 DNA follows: TGCGCCAGCAGCTTCACAGGGAGGGATAGTGAAGCTTTCTTT.

CDR3 residues: CASSLPDRGKIFNQPQHF. The CDR3 nucleotides read TGTGCCAGCAGTTTGCCGGACAGGGGAAAAATATTCAATCAGCCCCAGCATTTT. The genes are TRBV28 and TRBJ1-5; 9 nucleotides align to TRBD1. Germline lookup yields CDR1 MDHEN and CDR2 SYDVKM. The length of the CDR3 is 18 residues. V gave up 3 bases and J gave up 3 bases; unmatched junction bases: 12.

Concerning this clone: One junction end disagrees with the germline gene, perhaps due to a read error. CDR3 in amino acids: CVSSLNPTGGTGQPQHF. CDR3 nucleotide sequence: TGTGTCAGCAGCTTAAATCCGACAGGGGGCACAGGGCAGCCCCAGCATTTT. V is TRBV11-2 and J is TRBJ1-5, with 10 bases fitting TRBD1. Germline CDR1 SGHAT, CDR2 FQNNGV. CDR3 length equals 17 residues.

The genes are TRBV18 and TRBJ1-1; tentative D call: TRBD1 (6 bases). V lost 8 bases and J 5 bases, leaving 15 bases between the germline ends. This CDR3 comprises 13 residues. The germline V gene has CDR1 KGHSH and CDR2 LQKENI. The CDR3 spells CASTPQGRTEAFF. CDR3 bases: TGTGCCAGCACCCCCCAGGGGCGAACTGAAGCTTTCTTT. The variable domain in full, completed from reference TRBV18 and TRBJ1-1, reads NAGVMQNPRHLVRRRGQEARLRCSPMKGHSHVYWYRQLPEEGLKFMVYLQKENIIDESGMPKERFSAEFPKEGPSILRIQQVVRGDSAAYFCASTPQGRTEAFFGQGTRLTVV.

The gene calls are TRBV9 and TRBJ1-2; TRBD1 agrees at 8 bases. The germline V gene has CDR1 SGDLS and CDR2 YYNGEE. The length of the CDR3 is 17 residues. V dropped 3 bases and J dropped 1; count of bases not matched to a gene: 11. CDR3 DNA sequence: TGTGCCAGCAGCGCCCAGGGGGCCCTCAACTTTAACTATGGCTACACCTTC. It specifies CASSAQGALNFNYGYTF.

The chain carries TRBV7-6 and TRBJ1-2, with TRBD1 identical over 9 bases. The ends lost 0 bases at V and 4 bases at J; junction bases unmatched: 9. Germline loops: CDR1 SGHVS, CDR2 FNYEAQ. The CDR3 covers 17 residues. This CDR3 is CASSLAPPGQGSYGYTF. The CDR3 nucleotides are TGTGCCAGCAGCTTAGCACCACCGGGACAGGGATCCTATGGCTACACCTTC.

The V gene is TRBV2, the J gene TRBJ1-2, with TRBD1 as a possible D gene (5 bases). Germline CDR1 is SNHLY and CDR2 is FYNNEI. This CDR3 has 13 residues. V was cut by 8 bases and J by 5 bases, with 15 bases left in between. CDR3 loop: CASRDRGNYGYTF. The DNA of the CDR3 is TGTGCCAGCCGGGACCGGGGGAATTATGGCTACACCTTC.

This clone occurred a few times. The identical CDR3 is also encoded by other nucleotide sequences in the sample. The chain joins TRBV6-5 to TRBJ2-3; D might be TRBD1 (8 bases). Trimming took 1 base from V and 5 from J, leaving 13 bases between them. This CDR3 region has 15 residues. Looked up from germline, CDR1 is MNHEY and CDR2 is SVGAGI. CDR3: CASSYLDREGDTQYF. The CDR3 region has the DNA TGTGCCAGCAGTTACTTGGACAGGGAGGGAGATACGCAGTATTTT.

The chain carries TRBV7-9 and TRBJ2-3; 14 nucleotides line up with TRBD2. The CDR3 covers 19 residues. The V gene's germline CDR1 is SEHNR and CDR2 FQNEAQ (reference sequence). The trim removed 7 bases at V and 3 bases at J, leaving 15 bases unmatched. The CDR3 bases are TGTGCCAGCACCGGGTGGGGGACTAGCGGGAGTAGGGGGACAGATACGCAGTATTTT. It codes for CASTGWGTSGSRGTDTQYF. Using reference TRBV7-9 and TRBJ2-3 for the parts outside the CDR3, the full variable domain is DTGVSQNPRHKITKRGQNVTFRCDPISEHNRLYWYRQTLGQGPEFLTYFQNEAQLEKSRLLSDRFSAERPKGSFSTLEIQRTEQGDSAMYLCASTGWGTSGSRGTDTQYFGPGTRLTVL.

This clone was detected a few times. The CDR3 region has the DNA TGTGCCAGCACTTCCCAGGGGTACAATGAGCAGTTCTTC. It encodes CASTSQGYNEQFF. V usage is TRBV21-1 and J usage is TRBJ2-1; TRBD1, the D gene given by the table, was not confirmed from the DNA. TRBV21-1 is assigned pseudogene status. This CDR3 is built from 13 residues.

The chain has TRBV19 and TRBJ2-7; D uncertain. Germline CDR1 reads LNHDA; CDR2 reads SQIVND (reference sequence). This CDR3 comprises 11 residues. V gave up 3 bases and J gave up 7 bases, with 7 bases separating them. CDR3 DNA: TGTGCCAGTAGTATTTCGCGGGAGCAGTACTTC. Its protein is CASSISREQYF.